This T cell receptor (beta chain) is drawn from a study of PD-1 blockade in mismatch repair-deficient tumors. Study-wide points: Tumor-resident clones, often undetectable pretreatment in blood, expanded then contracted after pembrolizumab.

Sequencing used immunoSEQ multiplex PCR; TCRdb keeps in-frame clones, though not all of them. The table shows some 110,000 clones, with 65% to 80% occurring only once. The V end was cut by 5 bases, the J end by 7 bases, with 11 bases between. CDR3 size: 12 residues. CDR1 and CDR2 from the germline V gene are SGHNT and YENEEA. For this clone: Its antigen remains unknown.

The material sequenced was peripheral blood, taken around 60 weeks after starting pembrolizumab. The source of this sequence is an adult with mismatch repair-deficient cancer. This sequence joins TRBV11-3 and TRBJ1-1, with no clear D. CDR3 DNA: TGTGCCAGCAGCAAGGAGGGAAATGAAGCTTTCTTT. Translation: CASSKEGNEAFF.